One sample yielded the 12 T cell receptor beta chains listed below, sequenced in a study of T cell repertoires in cytomegalovirus infection. These receptors' antigens are unknown. Each CDR3 protein gets one entry after TCRdb re-called the reads with MiXCR. The repertoire holds 80,000 or so distinct CDR3 sequences, with roughly a quarter as singletons. The material sequenced was CD8+ T cells from cultured PBMCs, taken from culture after CMV antigen stimulation. Receptor source: a human donor in good health (CMV status not recorded). Some clones in this sample may be carry-over from other donors' samples.

This clonotype has more than one count but fewer than ten. The rearrangement links TRBV19 to TRBJ2-5; 8 bases are shared with TRBD2. The CDR3 is made up of 15 amino acids. Germline V CDR1 and CDR2: LNHDA, SQIVND (reference sequence). The V gene end was trimmed by 3 bases and the J gene end by 3 bases; junction bases not matched to a gene: 6. The CDR3 DNA is TGTGCCAGTAGTATCCAGACGGGACTAGAAGAGACCCAGTACTTC. The encoded protein is CASSIQTGLEETQYF.

This clonotype was seen a few times. This rearrangement joins TRBV28 to TRBJ2-7; tentatively, D is TRBD1 (6 bases). V dropped 2 bases and J dropped 6 bases, with 8 bases sitting between them. The germline V gene encodes CDR1 MDHEN and CDR2 SYDVKM. The CDR3 contains 12 residues. The CDR3 loop reads CASSLQGPEQYF. CDR3 DNA sequence: TGTGCCAGCAGTTTACAGGGGCCCGAGCAGTACTTC.

This clonotype was observed many times. J is TRBJ2-7 and V is TRBV7-9; no clear D gene. V lost 5 bases and J lost 0, with 14 bases in between. The CDR3 runs to 15 residues. In germline, CDR1 is SEHNR, CDR2 FQNEAQ (reference sequence). CDR3 region: CASSDRLRPSYEQYF. In DNA form, the CDR3 reads TGTGCCAGCAGCGATCGCTTGAGACCCTCCTACGAGCAGTACTTC.

This rearrangement joins TRBV11-2 to TRBJ2-1; 10 nucleotides line up with TRBD2. This CDR3 has 14 amino acids. The germline V gene has CDR1 SGHAT and CDR2 FQNNGV. Trimming took 5 bases from V and 8 from J; bases not matched to a gene: 6. In DNA, the CDR3 is TGTGCCAGCAGCCAAGCTAGCGGGAGTTATGAGCAGTTCTTC. Translating gives CASSQASGSYEQFF.

J is TRBJ1-1 and V is TRBV7-6; 9 bases line up with TRBD1. CDR3 length: 14 amino acids. The junction had 6 bases not matched to a gene; V was cut back by 5 bases and J by 5 bases. Germline lookup yields CDR1 SGHVS and CDR2 FNYEAQ. In nucleotides, the CDR3 is TGTGCCAGCAGCCTGAACAGGGGGCAAACTGAAGCTTTCTTT. As protein: CASSLNRGQTEAFF. The whole variable domain, filled in from reference TRBV7-6 and TRBJ1-1, reads GAGVSQSPRYKVTKRGQDVALRCDPISGHVSLYWYRQALGQGPEFLTYFNYEAQQDKSGLPNDRFSAERPEGSISTLTIQRTEQRDSAMYRCASSLNRGQTEAFFGQGTRLTVV.

This clonotype appeared many times. The CDR3 sequence: CASSLDRTSGIYEQYF. The DNA of the CDR3 is TGTGCCAGCAGCTTAGACAGGACTAGCGGGATCTACGAGCAGTACTTC. The chain employs TRBV7-6 and TRBJ2-7; 12 bases are a match to TRBD2. The germline gives CDR1 SGHVS, CDR2 FNYEAQ. V dropped 1 base and J dropped 3; count of bases not matched to a gene: 4. The CDR3 has 16 amino acids.

The chain is built from TRBV13 and TRBJ1-1; no reliable D call. CDR1 is PRHDT and CDR2 is FYEKMQ in the germline V gene (reference sequence). V was trimmed by 1 base and J by 1 base, leaving 10 bases between them. The CDR3 covers 15 residues. The CDR3: CASSLAMAWNTEAFF. CDR3 in DNA: TGTGCCAGCAGCTTAGCAATGGCCTGGAACACTGAAGCTTTCTTT.

This clonotype was seen many times. The chain employs TRBV12-3 or TRBV12-4 and TRBJ2-2; the match to TRBD1 covers 10 bases. This CDR3 spans 15 amino acids. Unmatched junction bases numbered 8, after V lost 7 bases and J lost 6 bases. The CDR3 nucleotides read TGTGCCAGCATTGGCGGAGACAGGGGGCCCGGGGAGCTGTTTTTT. It specifies CASIGGDRGPGELFF.

The chain couples TRBV19 to TRBJ1-1; 7 bases match TRBD1. The CDR3 has 19 residues. After removal of 5 bases from V and 0 bases from J, the junction contained 18 bases not matched to a gene. Germline V gene lookup returns CDR1 LNHDA and CDR2 SQIVND (reference sequence). The chain's CDR3 is CASSLSSGTWRGLNTEAFF. CDR3 bases: TGTGCCAGTAGTCTCTCTTCGGGGACGTGGAGGGGGCTGAACACTGAAGCTTTCTTT.

The chain joins TRBV4-1 to TRBJ2-3, with D uncertain. Trimming cost V 0 bases and J 8 bases, with 6 bases left between them. CDR1 and CDR2 (germline): MGHRA, YSYEKL. The CDR3 runs 12 residues. In DNA, the CDR3 is TGCGCCAGCAGCCAAGATCAAGTTACGCAGTATTTT. Translated: CASSQDQVTQYF.

The rearrangement links TRBV30 to TRBJ1-1; D gene unclear. The CDR3 spans 12 residues. Per the germline V gene, CDR1 is GTSNPN and CDR2 is SVGIG (reference sequence). The V end lost 2 bases, the J end lost 7 bases, and 11 bases lay between the germline ends. The CDR3 sequence is CAWSSIGDEAFF. CDR3 nucleotide sequence: TGTGCCTGGAGTTCTATTGGAGATGAAGCTTTCTTT.

This clonotype was detected only a few times. J is TRBJ2-7 and V is TRBV20-1; D possibly corresponds to TRBD2 (6 bases). CDR1 and CDR2 from the germline V gene are DFQATT and SNEGSKA (reference sequence). Between the trimmed V and J ends, which lost 0 bases and 5 bases, there was a span of 8 bases. This CDR3 is 12 amino acids long. The CDR3 nucleotides are TGCAGTGCTAGAGAGGAGGGCCACGAGCAGTACTTC. Translating it yields CSAREEGHEQYF.